The clone carrying this TCR beta chain has at least ten counts. Its antigen is still unknown. Unsorted libraries were generated from 2 million PBMCs held at -80 degrees C. This sample was taken from a study of neurological immune-mediated disorders. MiXCR was run by TCRdb on the 5' RACE reads, yielding one entry per CDR3 protein. In the table there are some 41,000 distinct CDR3 sequences, 2% to 3% of which are singletons. Findings of the study overall: CDR3 amino acid sequences found in expanded clones were never shared across subjects, suggesting private repertoires in all groups. Among 34 multiple sclerosis patients, phylogenetic grouping put the repertoires of 18 into a single related-CDR3 cluster, a possible signature.

Germline V gene sequence: CDR1 MGHRA, CDR2 YSYEKL. The CDR3 sequence is 14 residues long. Trimming left V 3 bases short and J 1 base short, with 7 bases between. V and J are TRBV4-1 and TRBJ1-5; maybe TRBD1 (5 bases). The sample was PBMCs. This clonotype was sampled from a man younger than 45 with multiple sclerosis. The CDR3 DNA reads as TGCGCCAGCAGCCACCAGGGAAGCAATCAGCCCCAGCATTTT. This codes for CASSHQGSNQPQHF.